This TCR beta chain was obtained from a study of control samples from healthy donors and cancer patients. Profiled with immunoSEQ multiplex PCR; TCRdb holds only in-frame clones, not every one. The data show about 150,000 clones, with over 90% seen just once and around 2.4% held by the top ten. Trimming left V 1 base short and J 0 bases short, with 8 bases between. CDR1 and CDR2 from the germline V gene are MGHDK and SYGVNS. This CDR3 region has 15 residues. Sequencing used blood. The gene calls are TRBV25-1 and TRBJ2-3; the D is unclear. The TCR originated in a man aged 50-60 years in good health. The DNA for the CDR3 is TGTGCCAGCAGTGAATCTTTCGGGAGCACAGATACGCAGTATTTT. Protein: CASSESFGSTDTQYF. The complete variable domain, with remaining parts taken from reference TRBV25-1 and TRBJ2-3, reads EADIYQTPRYLVIGTGKKITLECSQTMGHDKMYWYQQDPGMELHLIHYSYGVNSTEKGDLSSESTVSRIRTEHFPLTLESARPSHTSQYLCASSESFGSTDTQYFGPGTRLTVL.